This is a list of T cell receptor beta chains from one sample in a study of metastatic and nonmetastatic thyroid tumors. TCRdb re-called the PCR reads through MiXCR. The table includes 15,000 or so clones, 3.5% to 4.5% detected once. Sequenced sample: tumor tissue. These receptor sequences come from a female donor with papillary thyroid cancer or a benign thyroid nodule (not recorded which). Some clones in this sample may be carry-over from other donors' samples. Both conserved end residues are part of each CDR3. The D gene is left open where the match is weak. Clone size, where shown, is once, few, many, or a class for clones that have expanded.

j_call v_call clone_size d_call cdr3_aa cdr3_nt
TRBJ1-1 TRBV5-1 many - CASSLKDGKNTEAFF TGCGCCAGCAGCTTGAAAGACGGTAAGAACACTGAAGCTTTCTTT
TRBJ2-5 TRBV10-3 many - CATLGGADKTQYF TGTGCCACCCTAGGGGGGGCGGATAAGACCCAGTACTTC
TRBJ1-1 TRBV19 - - CASLQGRFTEAFF TGCGCCAGTTTACAGGGAAGGTTCACTGAAGCTTTCTTT
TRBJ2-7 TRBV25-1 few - CASTKDRTSYEQYF TGTGCCAGCACTAAGGACAGAACCTCCTACGAGCAGTACTTC
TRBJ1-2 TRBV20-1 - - CSARSSSNYGYTF TGCAGTGCTAGATCCAGTTCTAACTATGGCTACACCTTC
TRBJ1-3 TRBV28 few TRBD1 CASSDRGLRGPGNTIYF TGTGCCAGCAGTGACAGGGGGCTGAGAGGGCCCGGAAACACCATATATTTT
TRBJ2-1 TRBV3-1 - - CASSQARVGQFF TGTGCCAGCAGCCAAGCGCGGGTGGGGCAGTTCTTC
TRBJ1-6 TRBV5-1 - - CASSLGNNSPLHF TGCGCCAGCAGCTTGGGGAATAATTCACCCCTCCACTTT
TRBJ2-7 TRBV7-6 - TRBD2 CASSLGTSEQYF TGTGCCAGCAGCTTAGGGACTAGCGAGCAGTACTTC
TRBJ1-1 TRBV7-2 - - CASSSRPLYTEAFF TGTGCCAGCAGCTCCAGGCCCTTGTACACTGAAGCTTTCTTT
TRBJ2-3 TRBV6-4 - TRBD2 CASSRLAGGPSTDTQYF TGTGCCAGCAGTCGACTAGCGGGGGGGCCTAGCACAGATACGCAGTATTTT
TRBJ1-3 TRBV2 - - CASNQDGSGNTIYF TGTGCCAGCAACCAGGACGGGTCTGGAAACACCATATATTTT
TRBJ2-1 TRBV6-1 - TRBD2 CASRFPGLAYNEQFF TGTGCCAGCAGGTTCCCGGGACTAGCATACAATGAGCAGTTCTTC
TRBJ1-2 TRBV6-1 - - CASSPGGQVNGYTF TGTGCCAGCAGCCCCGGCGGCCAGGTAAATGGCTACACCTTC
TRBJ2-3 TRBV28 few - CASNPGDSPMSEDTQYF TGTGCCAGCAACCCGGGAGACTCCCCTATGTCAGAAGATACGCAGTATTTT
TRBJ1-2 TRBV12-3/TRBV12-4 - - CASTLRGREEGYTF TGTGCCAGCACTTTAAGGGGCAGGGAAGAAGGCTACACCTTC
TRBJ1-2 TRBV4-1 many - CASSQERINYGYTF TGCGCCAGCAGCCAAGAGCGGATTAACTATGGCTACACCTTC
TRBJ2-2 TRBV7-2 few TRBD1 CASSFAQGVQGELFF TGTGCCAGCAGCTTCGCTCAGGGGGTACAGGGGGAGCTGTTTTTT
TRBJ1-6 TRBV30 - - CALRGQVFNSPLHF TGTGCCCTCCGGGGGCAGGTATTTAATTCACCCCTCCACTTT
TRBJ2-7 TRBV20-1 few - CSARAGARGSYEQYF TGCAGTGCTAGAGCCGGCGCCCGGGGATCCTACGAGCAGTACTTC
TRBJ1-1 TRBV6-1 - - CASSGGPNTEAFF TGTGCCAGCAGTGGTGGGCCGAACACTGAAGCTTTCTTT
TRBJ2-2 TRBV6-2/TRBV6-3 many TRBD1 CASRGDSHGELFF TGTGCCAGCAGGGGGGACAGTCACGGGGAGCTGTTTTTT
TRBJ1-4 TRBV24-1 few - CATSDTGNNEKLFF TGTGCAACCAGTGATACAGGGAATAATGAAAAACTGTTTTTT
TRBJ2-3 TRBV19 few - CASKGGQHTDTQYF TGTGCCAGTAAAGGAGGACAGCACACAGATACGCAGTATTTT
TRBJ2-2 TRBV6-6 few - CASSYMSVGAGELFF TGTGCCAGCAGTTACATGTCGGTAGGAGCCGGGGAGCTGTTTTTT
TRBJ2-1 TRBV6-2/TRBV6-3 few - CASSYGSPDYNEQFF TGTGCCAGCAGTTACGGCTCCCCAGATTACAATGAGCAGTTCTTC
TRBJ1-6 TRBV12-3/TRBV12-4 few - CASSWGLSYNSPLHF TGTGCCAGCAGTTGGGGTTTATCCTATAATTCACCCCTCCACTTT
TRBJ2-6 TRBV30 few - CAWRPMGANVLTF TGTGCCTGGAGACCGATGGGGGCCAACGTCCTGACTTTC
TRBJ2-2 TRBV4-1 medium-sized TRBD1 CASSRGQPGELFF TGCGCCAGCAGCCGGGGACAGCCCGGGGAGCTGTTTTTT
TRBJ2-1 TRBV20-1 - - CSAQLGQAGSNEQFF TGCAGTGCTCAACTAGGGCAGGCTGGGAGCAATGAGCAGTTCTTC
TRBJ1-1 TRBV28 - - CASISGMNTEAFF TGTGCCAGCATATCCGGAATGAACACTGAAGCTTTCTTT
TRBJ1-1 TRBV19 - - CARGPPGTMNTEAFF TGTGCCAGAGGCCCCCCAGGGACCATGAACACTGAAGCTTTCTTT
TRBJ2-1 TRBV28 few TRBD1 CASRDPWTGNGNEQFF TGTGCCAGCAGGGATCCTTGGACAGGGAATGGCAATGAGCAGTTCTTC
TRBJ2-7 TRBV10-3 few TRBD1 CAIRDRDPYEQYF TGTGCCATCAGAGACAGGGACCCCTACGAGCAGTACTTC
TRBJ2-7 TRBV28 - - CASSSSSYEQYF TGTGCCAGCAGTTCGAGCTCCTACGAGCAGTACTTC
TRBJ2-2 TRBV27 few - CASSLFFLGVRTGELFF TGTGCCAGCAGTTTATTCTTTCTCGGGGTTCGCACCGGGGAGCTGTTTTTT
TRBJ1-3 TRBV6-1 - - CASSRREGSGNTIYF TGTGCCAGCAGCCGGCGGGAGGGCTCTGGAAACACCATATATTTT
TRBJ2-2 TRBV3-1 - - CASSQGQEVGELFF TGTGCCAGCAGCCAAGGACAAGAAGTCGGGGAGCTGTTTTTT
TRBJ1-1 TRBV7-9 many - CASSNAGEAFF TGTGCCAGCAGCAACGCAGGGGAAGCTTTCTTT
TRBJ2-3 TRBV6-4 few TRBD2 CASSHYPGLAGGADTQYF TGTGCCAGCAGTCACTACCCGGGACTAGCGGGAGGGGCAGATACGCAGTATTTT
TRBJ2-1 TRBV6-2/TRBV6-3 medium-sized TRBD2 CASIPGPGRLAGDEQFF TGTGCCAGCATCCCAGGCCCGGGGCGTCTAGCGGGAGATGAGCAGTTCTTC
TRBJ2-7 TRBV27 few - CASSSRLDSYEQYF TGTGCCAGCAGTTCCAGACTAGACTCCTACGAGCAGTACTTC
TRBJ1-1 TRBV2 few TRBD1 CASSRDRGNFGNTEAFF TGTGCCAGCAGCCGGGACAGGGGAAATTTTGGGAACACTGAAGCTTTCTTT
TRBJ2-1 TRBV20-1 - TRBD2 CSASTTSGRVGEQFF TGCAGTGCTTCAACGACTAGCGGGAGGGTGGGGGAGCAGTTCTTC
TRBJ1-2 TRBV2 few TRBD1 CARREGTVYGYTF TGTGCCAGACGTGAGGGGACAGTTTATGGCTACACCTTC
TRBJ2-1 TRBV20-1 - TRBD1 CSALTRNRGSFDEQFF TGCAGTGCTTTAACCCGGAACAGGGGATCCTTCGATGAGCAGTTCTTC
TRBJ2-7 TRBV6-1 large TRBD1 CASSQPPDRVVNEQYF TGTGCCAGCAGTCAACCCCCGGACAGGGTCGTCAACGAGCAGTACTTC
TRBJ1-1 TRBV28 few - CASSPTSQGRTEAFF TGTGCCAGCAGTCCCACGAGTCAGGGGCGGACTGAAGCTTTCTTT
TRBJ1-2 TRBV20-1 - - CSASLWGDANYGYTF TGCAGTGCTAGTTTATGGGGGGACGCTAACTATGGCTACACCTTC
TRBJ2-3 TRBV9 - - CASSVVDISTDTQYF TGTGCCAGCAGCGTAGTTGACATCTCCACAGATACGCAGTATTTT
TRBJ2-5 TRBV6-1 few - CASSEWQGGEETQYF TGTGCCAGCAGTGAATGGCAGGGGGGGGAGGAGACCCAGTACTTC
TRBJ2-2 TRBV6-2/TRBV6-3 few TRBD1 CASVRVGGTGELFF TGTGCCAGCGTCAGGGTAGGGGGCACCGGTGAGCTGTTTTTT
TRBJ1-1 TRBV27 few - CASSFGAKAFF TGTGCCAGCAGTTTTGGCGCCAAAGCTTTCTTT
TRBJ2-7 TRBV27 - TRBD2 CASSPLGPAGGYEQYF TGTGCCAGCAGTCCATTAGGGCCAGCGGGAGGGTACGAGCAGTACTTC
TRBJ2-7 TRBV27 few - CASSSIGFSSYEQYF TGTGCCAGCAGTTCGATAGGTTTCAGCTCCTACGAGCAGTACTTC
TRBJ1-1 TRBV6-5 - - CASSYTGTEAFF TGTGCCAGCAGTTACACAGGCACTGAAGCTTTCTTT